Below, 5 T cell receptor beta chains from the same sample are listed, as sequenced in a study of CD8+ T cells in alopecia areata. The authors extracted RNA and reverse transcribed it into cDNA as the sequencing template. TCRdb's table, derived via immunoSEQ multiplex PCR, lists solely in-frame clones and lacks some. The repertoire holds approximately 150,000 clones, around 62% seen once, with 36% in the top ten. Sequencing was carried out using CD8+ T cells sorted from blood. These receptors came from a human donor in good health.

The rearrangement links TRBV29-1 to TRBJ2-6; 7 bases align to TRBD1. CDR1 is SQVTM, CDR2 ANQGSEA, per germline. This CDR3 has 18 residues. V dropped 3 bases and J dropped 0; count of bases not matched to a gene: 11. The CDR3 sequence is CSVETTGEASSGANVLTF. For the CDR3, the DNA is TGCAGCGTTGAGACTACAGGGGAAGCCTCCTCTGGGGCCAACGTCCTGACTTTC.

In nucleotides, the CDR3 is TGCGCCAGCCGAGGGGGACAGGGCTACGAGCAGTACTTC. Amino acid sequence: CASRGGQGYEQYF. V gene TRBV5-1 combines with J gene TRBJ2-7; 9 bases are shared with TRBD1. CDR3 length equals 13 residues. CDR1 SGHRS and CDR2 YFSETQ come from the germline V gene. The J segment lost 3 bases and the V segment lost 7 bases, leaving 5 bases of the junction unmatched.

J is TRBJ1-2 and V is TRBV29-1; 11 bases match TRBD1. V lost 5 bases to trimming and J lost 9 bases; unmatched junction nucleotides: 14. The germline V gene encodes CDR1 SQVTM and CDR2 ANQGSEA. The CDR3 runs to 15 residues. CDR3 region: CSVLNSGTGGRSYTF. The DNA for the CDR3 is TGCAGCGTTCTTAATTCCGGGACAGGGGGTAGAAGCTACACCTTC.

The chain links TRBV7-9 to TRBJ2-7; TRBD2 is a possible D gene (5 bases). Trimming removed 5 bases from V and 0 bases from J, with 14 bases in between. This CDR3 region has 15 residues. The V gene's germline CDR1 is SEHNR and CDR2 FQNEAQ (reference sequence). This CDR3 is CASSDGIPRSYEQYF. DNA of the CDR3: TGTGCCAGCAGCGACGGGATTCCGCGCTCCTACGAGCAGTACTTC.

This clone was found a few times. J is TRBJ1-2 and V is TRBV4-1; D ambiguous. This CDR3 spans 14 amino acids. Germline V lookup: CDR1 MGHRA, CDR2 YSYEKL. V shed 2 bases and J shed 3 bases, with 10 bases lying between them. CDR3 coding DNA: TGCGCCAGCAGCCAACGGGAAGGGCACTATGGCTACACCTTC. Translating it yields CASSQREGHYGYTF.